This TCR beta chain was sequenced in a study of cytomegalovirus exposure and HLA in healthy donors. Looking at the study overall: Counted in an early data release were about 80 million unique TCRs from HLA-typed donors.

CDR3 length equals 13 residues. Germline CDR1 reads ENHRY; CDR2 reads SYGVKD. Trimming took 0 bases from V and 10 from J, leaving 7 bases between them. In the PCR, 60 Vbeta and 13 Jbeta primers were used. The data were produced by immunoSEQ multiplex PCR, yet TCRdb's version contains in-frame clones alone and is incomplete. The sample records roughly 120,000 clones, about 80% being singletons. Among the donors, all were healthy bone marrow donors. Source material: PBMCs. The receptor's source is a human donor in good health. This sequence joins TRBV10-3 and TRBJ1-6; unclear D gene. This chain's CDR3 is CAISESMASPLHF. The CDR3 bases are TGTGCCATCAGTGAGTCGATGGCCTCACCCCTCCACTTT.